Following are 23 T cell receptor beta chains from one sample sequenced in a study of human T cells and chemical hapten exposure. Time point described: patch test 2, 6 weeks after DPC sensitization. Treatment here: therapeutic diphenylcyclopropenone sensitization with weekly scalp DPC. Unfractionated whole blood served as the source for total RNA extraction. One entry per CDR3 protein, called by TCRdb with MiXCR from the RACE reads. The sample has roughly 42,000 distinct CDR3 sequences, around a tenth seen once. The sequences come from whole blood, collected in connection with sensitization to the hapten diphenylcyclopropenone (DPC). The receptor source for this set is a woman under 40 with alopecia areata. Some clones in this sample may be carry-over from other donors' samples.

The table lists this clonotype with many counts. CDR3 in DNA: TGTGCCAGCTCACCACCCGAGGCACTCTTGGAGCAGTACTTC. This gives the protein CASSPPEALLEQYF. This chain connects TRBV18 to TRBJ2-7; D is unresolved. The CDR3 has 14 residues. Per germline, CDR1 KGHSH and CDR2 LQKENI. V lost 0 bases and J lost 7, with 13 bases in between.

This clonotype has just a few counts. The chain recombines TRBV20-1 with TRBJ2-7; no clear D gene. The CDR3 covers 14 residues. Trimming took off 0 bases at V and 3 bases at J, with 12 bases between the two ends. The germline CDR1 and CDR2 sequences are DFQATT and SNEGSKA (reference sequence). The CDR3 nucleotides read TGCAGTGCTAGAGATCGGACGGGTTTCTACGAGCAGTACTTC. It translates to CSARDRTGFYEQYF.

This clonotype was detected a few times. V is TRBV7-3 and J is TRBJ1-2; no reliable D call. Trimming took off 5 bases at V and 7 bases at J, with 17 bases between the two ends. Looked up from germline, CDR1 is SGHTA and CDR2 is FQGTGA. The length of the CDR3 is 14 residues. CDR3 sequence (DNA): TGTGCCAGCAGCCCCGTCAACAGCAATGGTGGCTACACCTTC. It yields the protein CASSPVNSNGGYTF.

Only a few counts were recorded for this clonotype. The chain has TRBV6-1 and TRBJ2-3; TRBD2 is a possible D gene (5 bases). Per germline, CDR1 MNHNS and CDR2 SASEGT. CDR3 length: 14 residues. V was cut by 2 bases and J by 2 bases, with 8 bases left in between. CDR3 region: CASSEKGDTDTQYF. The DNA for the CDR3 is TGTGCCAGCAGTGAAAAGGGAGACACAGATACGCAGTATTTT.

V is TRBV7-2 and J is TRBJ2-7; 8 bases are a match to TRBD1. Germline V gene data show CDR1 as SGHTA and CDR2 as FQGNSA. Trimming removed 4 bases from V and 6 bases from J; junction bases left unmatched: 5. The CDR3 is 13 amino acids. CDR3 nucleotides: TGTGCCAGCAGCTCAAGACAGGGGTCCGAGCAGTACTTC. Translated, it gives CASSSRQGSEQYF.

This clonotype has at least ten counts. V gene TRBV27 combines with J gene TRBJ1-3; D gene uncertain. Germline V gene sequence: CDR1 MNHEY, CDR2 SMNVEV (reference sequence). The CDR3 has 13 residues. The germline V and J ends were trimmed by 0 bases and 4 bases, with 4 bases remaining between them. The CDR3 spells CASSLSGGNTIYF. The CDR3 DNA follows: TGTGCCAGCAGTTTATCTGGCGGAAACACCATATATTTT.

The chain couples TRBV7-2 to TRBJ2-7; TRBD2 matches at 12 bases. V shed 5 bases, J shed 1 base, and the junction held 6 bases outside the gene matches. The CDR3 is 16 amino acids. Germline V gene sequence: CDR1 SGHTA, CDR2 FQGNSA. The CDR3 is CASSPGLAGNSYEQYF. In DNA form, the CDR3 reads TGTGCCAGCAGCCCAGGACTAGCGGGGAATTCCTACGAGCAGTACTTC.

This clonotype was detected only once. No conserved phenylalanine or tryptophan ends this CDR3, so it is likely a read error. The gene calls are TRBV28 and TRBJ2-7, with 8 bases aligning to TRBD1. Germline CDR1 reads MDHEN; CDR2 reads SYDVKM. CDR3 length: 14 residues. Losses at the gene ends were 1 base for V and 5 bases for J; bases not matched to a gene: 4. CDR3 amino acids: CASSLLSGGNEQYS. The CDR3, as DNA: TGTGCCAGCAGTTTATTGTCAGGGGGCAACGAGCAGTACTCC.

CDR3 nucleotides: TGTGCCAGCAGCGTACGACTAGCGGGCACCGGGGAGCTGTTTTTT. It is translated as CASSVRLAGTGELFF. The chain links TRBV7-8 to TRBJ2-2; 10 bases line up with TRBD2. Germline trimming cut 5 bases from V and 4 bases from J; bases unmatched to any gene: 4. This CDR3 is 15 amino acids long. The germline gives CDR1 SGHVS, CDR2 FQNEAQ.

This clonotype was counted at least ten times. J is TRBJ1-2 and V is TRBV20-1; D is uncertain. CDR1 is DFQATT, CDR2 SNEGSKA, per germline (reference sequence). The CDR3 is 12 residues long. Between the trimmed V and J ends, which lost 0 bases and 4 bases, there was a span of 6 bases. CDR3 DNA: TGCAGTGCTAGAGAGGATCTCTATGGCTACACCTTC. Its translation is CSAREDLYGYTF.

As DNA, the CDR3 is TGTGCCAGCAGCACGGGACTTTACAATGAGCAGTTCTTC. Translating gives CASSTGLYNEQFF. The V gene is TRBV5-4, the J gene TRBJ2-1; a weak D match, TRBD2 (6 bases). The ends were cut back, 4 bases at V and 4 bases at J, with 9 bases in the middle. CDR3 size: 13 residues. Germline CDR1 is SGHNT and CDR2 is YYREEE (reference sequence).

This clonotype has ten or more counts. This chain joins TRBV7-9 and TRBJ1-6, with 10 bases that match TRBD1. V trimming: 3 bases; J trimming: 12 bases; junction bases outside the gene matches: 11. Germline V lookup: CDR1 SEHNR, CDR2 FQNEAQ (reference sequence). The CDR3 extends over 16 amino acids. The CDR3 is CASSLLAGQGLLPLHF. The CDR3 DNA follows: TGTGCCAGCAGCTTGCTCGCGGGACAGGGGCTCCTACCCCTCCACTTT.

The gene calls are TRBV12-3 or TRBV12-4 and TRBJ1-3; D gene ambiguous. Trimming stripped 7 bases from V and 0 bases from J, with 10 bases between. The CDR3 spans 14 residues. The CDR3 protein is CASKPFRSGNTIYF. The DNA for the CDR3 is TGTGCCAGCAAGCCTTTCCGCTCTGGAAACACCATATATTTT.

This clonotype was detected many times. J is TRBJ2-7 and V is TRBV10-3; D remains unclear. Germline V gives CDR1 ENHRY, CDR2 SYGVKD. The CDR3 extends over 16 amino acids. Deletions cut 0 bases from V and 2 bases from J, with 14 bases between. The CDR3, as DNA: TGTGCCATCAGTGAGTCGAAAGCTCCCCTCCCCTACGAGCAGTACTTC. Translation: CAISESKAPLPYEQYF.

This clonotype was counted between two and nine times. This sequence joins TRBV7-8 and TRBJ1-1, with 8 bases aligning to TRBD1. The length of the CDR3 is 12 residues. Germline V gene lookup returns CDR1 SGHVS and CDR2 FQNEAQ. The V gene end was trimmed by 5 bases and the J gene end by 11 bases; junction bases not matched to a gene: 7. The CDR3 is CASSPDRGKAFF. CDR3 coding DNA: TGTGCCAGCAGCCCCGACAGGGGAAAGGCTTTCTTT.

The CDR3 here is CASSQVGSNSPLHF. Written as DNA, the CDR3 is TGTGCCAGCAGCCAAGTGGGCTCTAATTCACCCCTCCACTTT. The genes are TRBV27 and TRBJ1-6; no clear D. V lost 6 bases to trimming and J lost 6 bases, with 12 bases between them. CDR3 length: 14 residues. Germline V gives CDR1 MNHEY, CDR2 SMNVEV (reference sequence).

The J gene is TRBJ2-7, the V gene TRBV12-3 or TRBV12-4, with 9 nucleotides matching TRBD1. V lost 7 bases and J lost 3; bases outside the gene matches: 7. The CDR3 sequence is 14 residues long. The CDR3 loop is CASTPRTGDYEQYF. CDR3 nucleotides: TGTGCCAGCACACCGCGGACAGGGGACTACGAGCAGTACTTC.

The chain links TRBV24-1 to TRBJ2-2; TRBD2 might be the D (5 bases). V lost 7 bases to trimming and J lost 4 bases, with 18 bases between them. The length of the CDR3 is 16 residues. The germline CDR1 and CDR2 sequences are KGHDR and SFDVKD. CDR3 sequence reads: CATRTIDSPGTGELFF. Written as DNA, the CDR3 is TGTGCCACCAGGACTATTGACTCACCGGGCACCGGGGAGCTGTTTTTT.

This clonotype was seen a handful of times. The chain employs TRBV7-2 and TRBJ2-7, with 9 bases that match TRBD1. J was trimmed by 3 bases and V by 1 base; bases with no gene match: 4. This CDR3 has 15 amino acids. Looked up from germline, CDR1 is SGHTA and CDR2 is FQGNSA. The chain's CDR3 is CASSLGGQGIYEQYF. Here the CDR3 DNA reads TGTGCCAGCAGCTTAGGTGGACAGGGGATCTACGAGCAGTACTTC.

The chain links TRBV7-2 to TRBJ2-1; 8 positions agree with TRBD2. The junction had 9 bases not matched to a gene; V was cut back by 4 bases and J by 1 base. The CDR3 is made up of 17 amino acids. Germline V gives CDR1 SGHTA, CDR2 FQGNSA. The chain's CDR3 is CASSSWGGGRSYNEQFF. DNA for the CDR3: TGTGCCAGCAGCTCCTGGGGCGGGGGGCGTTCCTACAATGAGCAGTTCTTC.

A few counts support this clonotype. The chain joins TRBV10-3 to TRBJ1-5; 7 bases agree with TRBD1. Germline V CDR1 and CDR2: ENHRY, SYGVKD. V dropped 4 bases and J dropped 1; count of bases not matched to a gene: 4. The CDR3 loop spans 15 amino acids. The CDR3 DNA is TGTGCCATCAGTGGACAGGGATTGAGCAATCAGCCCCAGCATTTT. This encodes CAISGQGLSNQPQHF.

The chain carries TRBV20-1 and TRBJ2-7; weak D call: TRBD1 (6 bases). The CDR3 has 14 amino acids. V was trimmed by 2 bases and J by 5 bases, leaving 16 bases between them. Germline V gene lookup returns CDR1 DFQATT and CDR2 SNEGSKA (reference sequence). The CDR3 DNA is TGCAGTGCTAGAAAACCAGGGGTATTGGACGAGCAGTACTTC. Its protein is CSARKPGVLDEQYF.

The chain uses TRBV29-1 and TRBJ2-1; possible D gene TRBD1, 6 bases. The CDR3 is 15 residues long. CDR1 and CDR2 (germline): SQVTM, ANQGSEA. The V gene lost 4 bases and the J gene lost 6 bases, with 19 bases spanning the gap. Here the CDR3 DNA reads TGCAGCGTTGTAAGGACCCAGGGGAGAATCAATGAGCAGTTCTTC. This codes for CSVVRTQGRINEQFF.